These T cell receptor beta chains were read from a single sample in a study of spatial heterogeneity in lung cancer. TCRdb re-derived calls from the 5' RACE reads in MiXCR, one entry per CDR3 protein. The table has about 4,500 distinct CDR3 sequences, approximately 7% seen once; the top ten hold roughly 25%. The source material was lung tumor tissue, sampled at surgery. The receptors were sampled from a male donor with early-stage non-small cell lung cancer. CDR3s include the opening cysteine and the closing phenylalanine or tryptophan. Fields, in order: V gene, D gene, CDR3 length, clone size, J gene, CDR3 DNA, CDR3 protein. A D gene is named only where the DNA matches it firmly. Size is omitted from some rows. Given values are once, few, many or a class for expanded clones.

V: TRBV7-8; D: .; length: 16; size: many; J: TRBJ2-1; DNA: TGTGCCAGCAGCTTAGAGGGTGCGGGCCCCTACAATGAGCAGTTCTTC; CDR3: CASSLEGAGPYNEQFF
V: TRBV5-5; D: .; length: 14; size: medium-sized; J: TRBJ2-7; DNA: TGTGCCAGCAGCCCCCAAACTGGTACCTACGAGCAGTACTTC; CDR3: CASSPQTGTYEQYF
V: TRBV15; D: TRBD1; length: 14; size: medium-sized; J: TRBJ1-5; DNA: TGTGCCACCAGCATTGACAGGGGGTATCAGCCCCAGCATTTT; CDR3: CATSIDRGYQPQHF
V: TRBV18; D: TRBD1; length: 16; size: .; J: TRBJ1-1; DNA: TGTGCCAGCTCACCCCGAGCACAGGGGGCTAACACTGAAGCTTTCTTT; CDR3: CASSPRAQGANTEAFF
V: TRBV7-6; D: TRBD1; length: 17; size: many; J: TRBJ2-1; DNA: TGTGCCAGCAGCTTTTTCGGTCCGGGACAGGGGTTCCATGAGCAGTTCTTC; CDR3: CASSFFGPGQGFHEQFF
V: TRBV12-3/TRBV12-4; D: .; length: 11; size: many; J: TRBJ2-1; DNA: TGTGCCAGCAGTTTCGGGACCAAGCAGTTCTTC; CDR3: CASSFGTKQFF
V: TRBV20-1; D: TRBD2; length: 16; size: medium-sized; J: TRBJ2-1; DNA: TGCAGTGCTAGAAGGACTAGCGGGGGACAGTACAATGAGCAGTTCTTC; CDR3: CSARRTSGGQYNEQFF
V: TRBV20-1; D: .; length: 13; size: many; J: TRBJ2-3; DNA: TGCAGTGAGGCGGGGAACGAGGCAGATACGCAGTATTTT; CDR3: CSEAGNEADTQYF
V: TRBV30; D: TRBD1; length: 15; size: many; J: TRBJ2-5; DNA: TGTGCCTGGAGTGTACCGGGACAGGGGAAGGAGACCCAGTACTTC; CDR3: CAWSVPGQGKETQYF
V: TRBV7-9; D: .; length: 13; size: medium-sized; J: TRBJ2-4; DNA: TGTGCCAGCAGCTCCGGGGGACTCCCCCTTCAGTACTTC; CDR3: CASSSGGLPLQYF
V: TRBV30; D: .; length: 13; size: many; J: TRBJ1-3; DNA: TGTGCCTGGTTGTTCGGGACTGGAAACACCATATATTTT; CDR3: CAWLFGTGNTIYF